This TCR beta chain was recorded in a study of sequential checkpoint blockade in melanoma. Across the study: Patients were randomized 1:1 to nivolumab-then-ipilimumab or ipilimumab-then-nivolumab first-line. After both sequences, patients received maintenance nivolumab.

Documented treatment: randomized to nivolumab then ipilimumab (arm A) or the reverse (arm B). DNA-damaging chemotherapy had not been given to any patient beforehand. Live CD3+CD8+ CD19− CD56− cells were sorted from PBMCs. TCRdb's copy holds only in-frame clones and misses some; the assay was immunoSEQ multiplex PCR. The sample gives over 30,000 clones, almost 85% of which show up once; 4.5% to 7% is in the top ten. This clone was detected once. The junction and the germline gene differ at one end; a read error may be behind it. Germline CDR1 is SEHNR and CDR2 is FQNEAQ (reference sequence). The CDR3 is 15 residues long.

This chain connects TRBV7-9 to TRBJ1-4, with no clear D. Material: CD8+ T cells sorted from blood (inferred from file names), obtained from a patient given nivolumab and ipilimumab in sequence. This clonotype originated in a human donor with melanoma. The CDR3 nucleotides read TGTGCCAGCAGCCTCGAGGGAGGGTTTAATGAAAAACTGTCTTTT. It codes for CASSLEGGFNEKLSF. The full variable domain, with the rest looked up from reference TRBV7-9 and TRBJ1-4, is DTGVSQNPRHKITKRGQNVTFRCDPISEHNRLYWYRQTLGQGPEFLTYFQNEAQLEKSRLLSDRFSAERPKGSFSTLEIQRTEQGDSAMYLCASSLEGGFNEKLSFGSGTQLSVL.